These 12 T cell receptor beta chains were all obtained from the same sample, sequenced in a study of identical twins (TCRdb year 2016). Library preparation was by 5' RACE. Instrument on record: Illumina HiSeq 2000. TCRdb took the public reads, trimmed them with fastp at Q25, ran MiXCR for clone calling and kept in-frame beta chains. CDR3 protein duplicates are merged, each entry listing the most common genes and DNA. The sample table records hundreds of thousands of distinct CDR3 sequences; roughly 12% of these occur just once. The ten largest clones represent roughly 1.6% of the sample. The same data also went into a second study, on yellow fever vaccine responses in identical twins.

Sample: PBMCs. All receptors come from a woman aged 18 to 35 in good health.

V usage is TRBV15 and J usage is TRBJ2-5; D is unclear. Looked up from germline, CDR1 is LNHNV and CDR2 is YYDKDF (reference sequence). The CDR3 covers 14 residues. V lost 4 bases, J lost 2 bases, and 11 bases lay in between. CDR3 DNA sequence: TGTGCCACCAGCAACTCCGACACACAAGAGACCCAGTACTTC. Protein: CATSNSDTQETQYF. The full variable domain, its missing parts supplied by reference TRBV15 and TRBJ2-5, is DAMVIQNPRYQVTQFGKPVTLSCSQTLNHNVMYWYQQKSSQAPKLLFHYYDKDFNNEADTPDNFQSRRPNTSFCFLDIRSPGLGDTAMYLCATSNSDTQETQYFGPGTRLLVL.

This clonotype was seen only a few times. J is TRBJ2-4 and V is TRBV20-1; 8 bases agree with TRBD2. Looked up from germline, CDR1 is DFQATT and CDR2 is SNEGSKA (reference sequence). Germline trimming cut 5 bases from V and 3 bases from J; bases unmatched to any gene: 12. This CDR3 spans 16 amino acids. The CDR3 sequence is CSAGGGGSLGKNIQYF. Written as DNA, the CDR3 is TGCAGTGCTGGGGGCGGGGGGAGTTTAGGCAAAAACATTCAGTACTTC.

This chain joins TRBV27 and TRBJ1-5; maybe TRBD1 (5 bases). This CDR3 comprises 14 residues. Trimming pared 3 bases from V and 3 bases from J, leaving 9 bases between. CDR1 and CDR2 from the germline V gene are MNHEY and SMNVEV (reference sequence). CDR3 nucleotide sequence: TGTGCCAGCAGTTTTACAGGAACCAATCAGCCCCAGCATTTT. Encoded protein: CASSFTGTNQPQHF.

This clonotype has a handful of counts. One junction end disagrees with the germline gene, perhaps due to a read error. V and J are TRBV11-3 and TRBJ2-4, with D possibly being TRBD2 (6 bases). The V gene's germline CDR1 is SGHNT and CDR2 YENEEA. The CDR3 loop spans 12 amino acids. The CDR3: CASKASASSVHF. As DNA, the CDR3 is TGTGCCAGCAAGGCTAGCGCTTCTTCTGTTCACTTC.

This clonotype was seen at least ten times. The chain has TRBV29-1 and TRBJ1-2, with D unresolved. CDR3 size: 11 residues. Germline CDR1 and CDR2: SQVTM and ANQGSEA. V lost 6 bases to trimming and J lost 4 bases, with 9 bases between them. The CDR3 DNA sequence: TGCAGCGTCGATAAGGGCTATGGCTACACCTTC. Translation: CSVDKGYGYTF.

In this sample, this clonotype turned up a few times. The genes are TRBV5-1 and TRBJ2-3; D not resolved. The CDR3 has 15 amino acids. V was trimmed by 3 bases and J by 2 bases, leaving 13 bases between them. CDR1 and CDR2 from the germline V gene are SGHRS and YFSETQ. The CDR3, as DNA: TGCGCCAGCAGCTCAAGTCGACCAGACACAGATACGCAGTATTTT. Protein sequence: CASSSSRPDTDTQYF.

V and J are TRBV10-2 and TRBJ2-7, with TRBD2 matching 7 bases. This CDR3 spans 14 amino acids. The germline V gene has CDR1 WSHSY and CDR2 SAAADI. J lost 6 bases, V lost 2 bases, and 7 bases had no gene match. CDR3 sequence (DNA): TGCGCCAGCAGTGAGCAGGGCGGGAGCAGCGAGCAGTACTTC. Its translation: CASSEQGGSSEQYF.

The V call is TRBV7-9, the J call TRBJ1-1; the D is unclear. The V end was cut by 2 bases, the J end by 7 bases, with 8 bases between. The germline CDR1 and CDR2 sequences are SEHNR and FQNEAQ (reference sequence). The CDR3 sequence is 12 residues long. The CDR3 DNA reads TGTGCCAGCAGCTTACCTACTAGTGAAGCTTTCTTT. This codes for CASSLPTSEAFF.

This clonotype was found many times. The V gene is TRBV5-1, the J gene TRBJ2-1, with TRBD2 identical over 7 bases. The V gene's germline CDR1 is SGHRS and CDR2 YFSETQ. The CDR3 runs to 12 residues. V shed 2 bases, J shed 8 bases, and the junction held 1 base outside the gene matches. CDR3 DNA sequence: TGCGCCAGCAGCTTCCGGGGGGATGAGCAGTTCTTC. Amino acids: CASSFRGDEQFF.

This clonotype occurred a few times. Here the CDR3 DNA reads TGTGCCAGCGGGAGCGGGATGGGGAACACTGAAGCTTTCTTT. This sequence encodes CASGSGMGNTEAFF. The J gene is TRBJ1-1, the V gene TRBV25-1; the D is unclear. The CDR3 runs 14 residues. Looked up from germline, CDR1 is MGHDK and CDR2 is SYGVNS. The V and J ends lost 8 bases and 1 base respectively, with 14 bases between them.

This chain joins TRBV20-1 and TRBJ2-7, with D unresolved. Trimming stripped 4 bases from V and 0 bases from J, with 16 bases between. Germline loops: CDR1 DFQATT, CDR2 SNEGSKA (reference sequence). The CDR3 is 15 residues long. In DNA, the CDR3 is TGCAGTGCTATTGACTCGAGCCGAGGCTCCTACGAGCAGTACTTC. It is translated as CSAIDSSRGSYEQYF.

Note on this clonotype: This may stem from a read error, because a much larger clone lies one nucleotide away. V gene TRBV7-3 combines with J gene TRBJ2-1; D gene unclear. Germline values: CDR1 SGHTA, CDR2 FQGTGA. V was cut by 0 bases and J by 5 bases, with 2 bases left in between. The CDR3 has 12 residues. CDR3 protein: CASSLTHNEQFF. CDR3 DNA: TGTGCCAGCAGCTTAACCCACAATGAGCAGTTCTTC.